This T cell receptor beta chain stems from a study of T cells after posttransplantation cyclophosphamide. Assay: immunoSEQ multiplex PCR; the TCRdb copy retains only in-frame clones and omits some. The sample consists of about 9,900 clones, roughly 88% of them appearing once. The CDR3 has 13 residues. V shed 4 bases and J shed 2 bases, with 9 bases lying between them. Looked up from germline, CDR1 is SEHNR and CDR2 is FQNEAQ (reference sequence). As concerns this clone: Its target is not known.

Study-level points and caveats: After PTCy, TRB diversity resembled that of CNI/methotrexate controls. Later blood repertoires were often dominated by clones from the donor CD8+ memory compartment.

Controls had myeloablative marrow grafts with methotrexate and calcineurin inhibitor, sampled at 1 year. The chain employs TRBV7-9 and TRBJ2-7; D unclear. Sequencing used PBMCs, obtained after an allogeneic stem cell transplant with a calcineurin inhibitor and methotrexate. The sequence derives from a male patient aged 30 to 40 who received an allogeneic stem cell transplant from an unrelated donor, was CMV-positive, and had no GVHD. Some T cells may arise from the graft donor. The DNA for the CDR3 is TGTGCCAGCAGCTCGGTGAGCCCCTACGAGCAGTACTTC. Translation: CASSSVSPYEQYF.